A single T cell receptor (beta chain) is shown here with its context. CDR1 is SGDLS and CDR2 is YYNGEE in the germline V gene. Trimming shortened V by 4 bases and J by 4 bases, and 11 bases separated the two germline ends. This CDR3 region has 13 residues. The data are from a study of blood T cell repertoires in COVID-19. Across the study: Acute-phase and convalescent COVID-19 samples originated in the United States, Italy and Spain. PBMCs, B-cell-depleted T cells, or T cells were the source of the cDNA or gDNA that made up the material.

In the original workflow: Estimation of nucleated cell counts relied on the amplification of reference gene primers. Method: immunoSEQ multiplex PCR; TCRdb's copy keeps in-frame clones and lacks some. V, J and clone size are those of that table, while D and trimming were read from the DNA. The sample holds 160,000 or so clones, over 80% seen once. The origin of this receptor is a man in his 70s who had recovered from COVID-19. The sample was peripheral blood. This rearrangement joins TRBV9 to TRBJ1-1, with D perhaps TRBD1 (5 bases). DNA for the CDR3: TGTGCCAGCAGCCCGGGGGTATTCACTGAAGCTTTCTTT. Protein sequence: CASSPGVFTEAFF.